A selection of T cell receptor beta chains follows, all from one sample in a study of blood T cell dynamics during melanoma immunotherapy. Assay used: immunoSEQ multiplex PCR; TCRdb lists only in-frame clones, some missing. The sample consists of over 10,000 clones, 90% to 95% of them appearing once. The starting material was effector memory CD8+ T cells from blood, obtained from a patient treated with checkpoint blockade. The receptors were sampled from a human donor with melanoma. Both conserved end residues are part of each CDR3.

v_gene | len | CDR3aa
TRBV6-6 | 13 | CASTGFLNTEAFF
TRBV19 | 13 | CATRTGEKAEAFF
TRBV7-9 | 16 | CASSPNRGDNTGELFF
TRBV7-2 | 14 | CASSSPERGVTQYF
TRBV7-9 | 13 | CASRTSTSYEQYF
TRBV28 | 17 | CASSPPRRDRGPDTQYF
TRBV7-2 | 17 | CASSLRKSEGLGYGYTF
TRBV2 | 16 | CASSERRRELTGELFF
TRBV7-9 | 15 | CASSLPDPEGYGYTF
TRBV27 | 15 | CASSLLGRVDTEAFF
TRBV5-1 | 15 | CASKVGAGNSYEQYF
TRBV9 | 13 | CASSVGNETYAFF
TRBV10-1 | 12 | CASSPGNTEAFF
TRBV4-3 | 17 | CASSQVFPTSASYEQYF
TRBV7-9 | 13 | CASLPRTASEAFF